This is a list of T cell receptor beta chains from one sample in a study of blood T cell repertoires in COVID-19. Profiling relied on immunoSEQ multiplex PCR, and the TCRdb table lists in-frame clones only, not all of them. Found here are approximately 480,000 clones, roughly 87% of them singletons; the top ten hold around 0.9%. The sample consisted of peripheral blood. Source of these receptors: a man younger than 35 with COVID-19, enrolled during active disease. CDR3s leave out the opening cysteine and the closing phenylalanine or tryptophan. The order of the fields is J gene, V gene, CDR3 protein.

>TRBJ2-2|TRBV10-3
AISDSTGGPGELF
>TRBJ2-1|TRBV29-1
SGRLAGDEQF
>TRBJ1-2|TRBV5-1
ASKSDRNYGYT
>TRBJ2-7|TRBV2
ASMLREQY
>TRBJ2-3|TRBV29-1
SVEDPGLAPDTQY
>TRBJ2-7|TRBV6-5
ASRPRDRVYEQY
>TRBJ1-6|TRBV2
ASSGWTGGGSPLH
>TRBJ2-7|TRBV27
ASSPRGVNYEQY
>TRBJ2-5|TRBV5-1
ASSFDGRERETQY
>TRBJ2-7|TRBV11-2
ASSLTGTSYEQY
>TRBJ2-3|TRBV9
AILSGRAGDTQY
>TRBJ1-5|TRBV5-8
ASSLVADQPQH
>TRBJ2-3|TRBV5-1
ASSLVLTDTQY
>TRBJ1-5|TRBV27
ASSQGLPRPQH
>TRBJ2-5|TRBV20-1
SASPAGKGGETQY
>TRBJ2-5|TRBV15
ATSREAGVAGVPETQY
>TRBJ2-2|TRBV29-1
SGGRRNTGELF
>TRBJ2-5|TRBV2
ASMRGPQETQY
>TRBJ1-3|TRBV7-8
ASSARDRAGNTIY
>TRBJ1-4|TRBV11-2
ASSLSGDEKLF
>TRBJ2-7|TRBV27
ASSQLLSNYEQY
>TRBJ2-7|TRBV2
ASSEFSGDLYEQY
>TRBJ2-6|TRBV18
ASSPLAGGRAGANVLT
>TRBJ2-1|TRBV9
ASSGSGRSYNEQF
>TRBJ2-5|TRBV5-1
ASSLGSGAGETQY
>TRBJ2-7|TRBV6-6
ASSYSRTSYEQY
>TRBJ1-3|TRBV5-1
ASSTGVGNTIY
>TRBJ1-5|TRBV3-1/TRBV3-2
ASSRGQARNQPQH
>TRBJ2-5|TRBV30
AWDLGAGRQETQY
>TRBJ1-5|TRBV7-8
ASSDRRVRSNQPQH
>TRBJ1-1|TRBV29-1
SVQYMDRMNTEAF
>TRBJ1-4|TRBV4-1
ASSPTDRGKFSNEKLF
>TRBJ1-1|TRBV6-5
ASSYSRDISEAF
>TRBJ1-5|TRBV9
ASSLGPDNQPQH
>TRBJ2-7|TRBV27
ASSMAEDSSYEQY
>TRBJ2-1|TRBV6-5
ASRDGLAGHNEQF
>TRBJ2-5|TRBV7-9
ASSLQSPSEYQETQY
>TRBJ2-1|TRBV27
ASSLLGQGGNEQF
>TRBJ2-1|TRBV15
ATSTVLGGETSGSYNEQF
>TRBJ2-5|TRBV6-5
ASSYSQKETQY
>TRBJ2-2|TRBV4-1
ASSQIGGPGELF